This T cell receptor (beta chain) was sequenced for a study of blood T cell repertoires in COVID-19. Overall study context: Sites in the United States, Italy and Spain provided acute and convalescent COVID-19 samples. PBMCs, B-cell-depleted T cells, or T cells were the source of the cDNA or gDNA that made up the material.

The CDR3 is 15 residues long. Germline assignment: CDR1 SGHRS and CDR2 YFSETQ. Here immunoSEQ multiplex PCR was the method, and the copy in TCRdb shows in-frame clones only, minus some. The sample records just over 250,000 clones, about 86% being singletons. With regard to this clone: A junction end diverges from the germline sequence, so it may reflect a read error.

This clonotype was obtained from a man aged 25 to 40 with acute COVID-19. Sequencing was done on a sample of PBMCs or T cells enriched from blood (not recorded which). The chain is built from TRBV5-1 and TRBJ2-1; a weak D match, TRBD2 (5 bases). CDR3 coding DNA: TGTGCCAGCAGACGGACTGGACCCTCCTACAATGAGCAGTTCTTC. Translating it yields CASRRTGPSYNEQFF.